This T cell receptor (beta chain) appears in the sequencing data of a study of blood T cell repertoires in COVID-19. Produced via immunoSEQ multiplex PCR; TCRdb's table is partial and in-frame only. The sample has more than 90,000 clones; around 87% are singletons. Sequenced sample: peripheral blood. This TCR derives from a woman in her 30s with acute or convalescent COVID-19.

CDR3 nucleotides: TGTGCCAGCAGCCACCCCGGGGAGGGCTACGAGCAGTACTTC. It codes for CASSHPGEGYEQYF. This sequence joins TRBV14 and TRBJ2-7, with 7 bases fitting TRBD2. This CDR3 region has 14 residues. The V gene's germline CDR1 is SGHDN and CDR2 FVKESK. J was trimmed by 3 bases and V by 3 bases; bases with no gene match: 5.